The clone carrying this TCR beta chain was picked up one time. What it binds is unknown. Sequenced by immunoSEQ multiplex PCR; TCRdb stores in-frame clones only, minus some. The sample holds some 120,000 clones, roughly nine tenths seen once. This specimen comes from a study of T cell responses to AZD1222 COVID-19 vaccine. General observations from the study: Clonal diversity was possibly underestimated; the donors were predominantly white British and more often female.

CDR1 and CDR2 from the germline V gene are ENHRY and SYGVKD. This CDR3 has 15 amino acids. V gave up 1 base and J gave up 5 bases; unmatched junction bases: 5. The sequences come from peripheral blood, collected 28 days after the second AZD1222 dose. This chain connects TRBV10-3 to TRBJ2-7, with TRBD1 matching 10 bases. The sequence derives from an adult who received the AZD1222 COVID-19 vaccine. The CDR3 DNA sequence: TGTGCCATCAGTGAGTGGGGGACAGGGGTGGACGAGCAGTACTTC. It specifies CAISEWGTGVDEQYF.